This T cell receptor beta chain was captured by sequencing in a study of blood T cell repertoires in COVID-19. This clone was found a few times. The repertoire was sequenced with immunoSEQ multiplex PCR; TCRdb's copy has only in-frame clones and lacks some. The sample yields roughly 140,000 clones, 75% to 90% seen once. This CDR3 spans 15 amino acids. CDR1 and CDR2 from the germline V gene are SGDLS and YYNGEE. With 0 bases clipped from V and 3 bases from J, the junction kept 5 bases outside the gene matches. This sequence joins TRBV9 and TRBJ2-7, with TRBD1 identical over 8 bases. Input material: peripheral blood. This TCR was sampled from a woman in her thirties or forties with acute or convalescent COVID-19. The CDR3: CASSVEATGGYEQYF. The CDR3 DNA follows: TGTGCCAGCAGCGTAGAAGCAACAGGGGGCTACGAGCAGTACTTC.